A single sample is the source of the 20 T cell receptor beta chains below, sequenced in a study of T cells in Graves' hyperthyroidism and ophthalmopathy. It was RNA transcripts that yielded the amplified TCR beta CDR3 regions. TCR CDR3 regions were first amplified by RT-PCR with HTBI primers. One entry per CDR3 protein, called by TCRdb with MiXCR from the multiplex PCR reads. The table records about 720,000 distinct CDR3 sequences, less than 20% of them present only once. The sample was blood. These receptor sequences come from a man between 18 and 29 years old with Graves' hyperthyroidism.

Here the CDR3 reads CASGRGAGPGYTF. The CDR3 DNA is TGCGCCAGCGGCAGGGGGGCCGGACCGGGCTACACCTTC. The chain uses TRBV10-2 and TRBJ1-2; 7 nucleotides agree with TRBD1. Trimming took 8 bases from V and 8 from J; bases not matched to a gene: 11. The CDR3 runs to 13 residues. In germline, CDR1 is WSHSY, CDR2 SAAADI.

The sample holds many counts of this clonotype. V gene TRBV28 combines with J gene TRBJ2-3; TRBD2 matches 14 bases. In germline, CDR1 is MDHEN, CDR2 SYDVKM. J lost 1 base, V lost 4 bases, and 10 bases had no gene match. The CDR3 totals 19 residues. DNA for the CDR3: TGTGCCAGCAGTTCCGGGACTAGCGGGAGTGTATGGGGCACAGATACGCAGTATTTT. It is translated as CASSSGTSGSVWGTDTQYF. Complete variable domain (other parts from reference TRBV28 and TRBJ2-3): DVKVTQSSRYLVKRTGEKVFLECVQDMDHENMFWYRQDPGLGLRLIYFSYDVKMKEKGDIPEGYSVSREKKERFSLILESASTNQTSMYLCASSSGTSGSVWGTDTQYFGPGTRLTVL.

The chain is built from TRBV6-2 or TRBV6-3 and TRBJ2-2, with 7 nucleotides matching TRBD2. The CDR3 runs to 14 residues. Per the germline V gene, CDR1 is MNHEY and CDR2 is SVGEGT. After removal of 6 bases from V and 1 base from J, the junction contained 2 bases not matched to a gene. The CDR3: CASSREVNTGELFF. The CDR3, as DNA: TGTGCCAGCAGCCGGGAGGTGAACACCGGGGAGCTGTTTTTT.

The sample holds many counts of this clonotype. The rearrangement links TRBV28 to TRBJ1-6; a possible D gene is TRBD1 (6 bases). This CDR3 contains 14 residues. Germline CDR1 and CDR2: MDHEN and SYDVKM. Trimming pared 3 bases from V and 7 bases from J, leaving 10 bases between. The CDR3 here is CASSLTGNNSPLHF. DNA of the CDR3: TGTGCCAGCAGTTTGACAGGAAACAATTCACCCCTCCACTTT.

This clonotype was detected many times. CDR3 DNA: TGTGCCAGCAGTTTAGCGGGAGAAACTGATACGCAGTATTTT. As protein: CASSLAGETDTQYF. The chain carries TRBV28 and TRBJ2-3; TRBD2 agrees at 7 bases. Trimming took 2 bases from V and 6 from J; bases not matched to a gene: 5. The CDR3 is made up of 14 amino acids. In germline, CDR1 is MDHEN, CDR2 SYDVKM.

This clonotype was detected many times. The rearrangement joins TRBV20-1 to TRBJ2-7; D unclear. Germline CDR1 DFQATT, CDR2 SNEGSKA (reference sequence). The V and J ends lost 4 bases and 3 bases respectively, with 4 bases between them. The CDR3 runs 10 residues. The CDR3 nucleotides read TGCAGTGCTAAAGGCTACGAGCAGTACTTC. This encodes CSAKGYEQYF.

This clonotype was detected ten times or more. The chain couples TRBV3-1 to TRBJ2-7, with a weak D call TRBD2 (6 bases). The ends were cut back, 5 bases at V and 5 bases at J, with 13 bases in the middle. CDR1 is LGHDT and CDR2 is YNNKEL in the germline V gene (reference sequence). CDR3 length equals 13 residues. CDR3 residues: CASSSGDSHEQYF. For the CDR3, the DNA is TGTGCCAGCAGCTCGGGGGATAGCCACGAGCAGTACTTC.

V and J are TRBV29-1 and TRBJ2-5, with D maybe TRBD2 (6 bases). This CDR3 spans 14 amino acids. Germline V gene data show CDR1 as SQVTM and CDR2 as ANQGSEA. Trimming shortened V by 4 bases and J by 6 bases, and 18 bases separated the two germline ends. Here the CDR3 reads CSVGDPPAGKTQYF. The CDR3 region has the DNA TGCAGCGTTGGAGACCCCCCGGCGGGAAAGACCCAGTACTTC.

V gene TRBV7-9 combines with J gene TRBJ2-7; 11 bases are a match to TRBD2. Germline V lookup: CDR1 SEHNR, CDR2 FQNEAQ (reference sequence). This CDR3 has 15 residues. V lost 4 bases and J lost 5; bases outside the gene matches: 7. CDR3 coding DNA: TGTGCCAGCAGCTACACTAGCGGGAGTGAAAACGAGCAGTACTTC. Residues: CASSYTSGSENEQYF.

At least ten counts were recorded for this clonotype. At one end the junction does not follow the germline gene, possibly because of a read error. The chain recombines TRBV7-2 with TRBJ1-1; D possibly corresponds to TRBD1 (6 bases). This CDR3 spans 13 amino acids. The germline V gene encodes CDR1 SGHTA and CDR2 FQGNSA. CDR3 DNA: TGTGCCAGCAGTTTCAGGGGAAACAGTGAAGCTTTCTTT. Translated: CASSFRGNSEAFF. The full variable domain, completed using reference TRBV7-2 and TRBJ1-1, is GAGVSQSPSNKVTEKGKDVELRCDPISGHTALYWYRQSLGQGLEFLIYFQGNSAPDKSGLPSDRFSAERTGGSVSTLTIQRTQQEDSAVYLCASSFRGNSEAFFGQGTRLTVV.

The sample holds a few counts of this clonotype. The gene calls are TRBV5-4 and TRBJ2-2, with 7 bases identical to TRBD1. Germline loops: CDR1 SGHNT, CDR2 YYREEE (reference sequence). Germline trimming cut 4 bases from V and 5 bases from J; bases unmatched to any gene: 14. The CDR3 is made up of 17 amino acids. The DNA for the CDR3 is TGTGCCAGCAGCGGGATCGGGTTAGGGGGCGAGACCGGGGAGCTGTTTTTT. It translates to CASSGIGLGGETGELFF.

This clonotype has at least ten counts. The chain links TRBV10-3 to TRBJ2-1, with 8 bases lining up with TRBD2. Germline lookup yields CDR1 ENHRY and CDR2 SYGVKD. This CDR3 is built from 13 residues. After removal of 6 bases from V and 10 bases from J, the junction contained 8 bases not matched to a gene. The CDR3 protein is CAIRPNAGGEQFF. CDR3 coding DNA: TGTGCCATCAGACCTAATGCGGGAGGAGAGCAGTTCTTC.

This clonotype has only a few counts. This sequence joins TRBV7-9 and TRBJ1-1; 7 nucleotides align to TRBD1. With 5 bases clipped from V and 0 bases from J, the junction kept 9 bases outside the gene matches. Looked up from germline, CDR1 is SEHNR and CDR2 is FQNEAQ (reference sequence). This CDR3 has 16 residues. CDR3 nucleotides: TGTGCCAGCAGCACTATGACAGGGCTCCTGAACACTGAAGCTTTCTTT. Its protein product is CASSTMTGLLNTEAFF.

In its sample, this clonotype was seen a few times. The V and J genes are TRBV27 and TRBJ2-7, with unresolved D. CDR3 length equals 14 residues. Between the trimmed V and J ends, which lost 2 bases and 3 bases, there was a span of 11 bases. Germline V gives CDR1 MNHEY, CDR2 SMNVEV (reference sequence). CDR3 in amino acids: CASSLTPRHYEQYF. The CDR3 DNA is TGTGCCAGCAGTTTAACTCCTCGCCACTACGAGCAGTACTTC.

This clonotype was detected many times. The rearrangement links TRBV20-1 to TRBJ2-5; tentatively, D is TRBD1 (6 bases). This CDR3 contains 14 residues. V dropped 1 base and J dropped 5 bases, with 14 bases sitting between them. Germline lookup yields CDR1 DFQATT and CDR2 SNEGSKA (reference sequence). CDR3 sequence: CSARGTRGWETQYF. CDR3 nucleotide sequence: TGCAGTGCTAGAGGGACGAGGGGGTGGGAGACCCAGTACTTC.

This clonotype has a count of ten or more. This chain links TRBV7-2 with TRBJ2-3; 10 positions match TRBD2. This CDR3 has 14 amino acids. Losses at the gene ends were 6 bases for V and 6 bases for J; bases not matched to a gene: 6. Germline V gives CDR1 SGHTA, CDR2 FQGNSA. The CDR3 DNA sequence: TGTGCCAGCAGGGCTAGCGGGGGCGGGGATACGCAGTATTTT. As protein: CASRASGGGDTQYF.

DNA for the CDR3: TGTGCCAGCAGCGCCTCACTAGCGGGTTTACAAGAGACCCAGTACTTC. This translates into CASSASLAGLQETQYF. The chain joins TRBV9 to TRBJ2-5, with 9 bases matching TRBD2. V lost 3 bases and J lost 2; bases outside the gene matches: 8. This CDR3 has 16 amino acids. The V gene's germline CDR1 is SGDLS and CDR2 YYNGEE.

V is TRBV2 and J is TRBJ2-2, with 9 bases that match TRBD1. CDR1 and CDR2 from the germline V gene are SNHLY and FYNNEI. This CDR3 is built from 15 residues. J lost 3 bases, V lost 6 bases, and 5 bases had no gene match. The CDR3 loop reads CASRDRGMHTGELFF. Written as DNA, the CDR3 is TGTGCCAGCAGGGACAGGGGAATGCACACCGGGGAGCTGTTTTTT.

This clonotype was detected once. In DNA form, the CDR3 reads TGTGCCACCACGGGACTAGCGGGAGGGCGAAAGACCCAGTACTTC. Amino acids: CATTGLAGGRKTQYF. The chain uses TRBV28 and TRBJ2-5; 16 positions agree with TRBD2. The CDR3 runs 15 residues. The germline CDR1 and CDR2 sequences are MDHEN and SYDVKM. The V segment lost 10 bases and the J segment 6 bases; nucleotides outside the gene matches: 8.

This clonotype was found a few times. The chain has TRBV2 and TRBJ2-3; TRBD2 agrees at 11 bases. Germline assignment: CDR1 SNHLY and CDR2 FYNNEI. This CDR3 region has 14 residues. The V segment lost 7 bases and the J segment 6 bases; nucleotides outside the gene matches: 6. This CDR3 is CASTRASGRDTQYF. The CDR3, as DNA: TGTGCCAGCACGAGGGCTAGCGGGAGGGATACGCAGTATTTT. The entire variable domain, with the rest obtained from reference TRBV2 and TRBJ2-3, is as follows: EPEVTQTPSHQVTQMGQEVILRCVPISNHLYFYWYRQILGQKVEFLVSFYNNEISEKSEIFDDQFSVERPDGSNFTLKIRSTKLEDSAMYFCASTRASGRDTQYFGPGTRLTVL.